What follows is one T cell receptor (beta chain) and its context. Profiling relied on immunoSEQ multiplex PCR, and the TCRdb table lists in-frame clones only, not all of them. Of approximately 73,000 clones in the sample, more than 85% were seen once. The CDR3 totals 15 residues. Germline V lookup: CDR1 SGHDT, CDR2 YYEEEE. V lost 4 bases to trimming and J lost 2 bases, with 15 bases between them. This specimen belongs to a study of technical replicates of blood from several donors. The V and J genes are TRBV5-6 and TRBJ1-2; D is perhaps TRBD1 (5 bases). The TCR originated in a human donor in good health. Material for sequencing was T cells isolated from PBMCs. The CDR3 DNA sequence: TGTGCCAGCAGCCTCCCTGACAGCCCCAACTATGGCTACACCTTC. This gives the protein CASSLPDSPNYGYTF.